These T cell receptor beta chains were read from a single sample in a study of shared clonotypes between healthy human individuals. Sequenced by immunoSEQ multiplex PCR; TCRdb stores in-frame clones only, minus some. The data show roughly 2.2 million clones, around 93% seen once. The source material was naive CD4+ T cells from PBMCs. These receptors all come from a man aged 18-30 years in good health. Some clones in this sample may be carry-over from other donors' samples. Each CDR3 is given with its conserved first and last residue. Fields, in order: V gene, J gene, D gene, CDR3 DNA, CDR3 protein. D genes are given only for firm matches.

>TRBV15|TRBJ2-7|TRBD2
TGTGCCACCAGCAGAGGACTAGCGGTATCCTACGAGCAGTACTTC
CATSRGLAVSYEQYF
>TRBV4-1|TRBJ2-2|NA
TGCGCCAGCAGCCAATTGCCCGGGGAGCTGTTTTTT
CASSQLPGELFF
>TRBV7-8|TRBJ1-5|NA
TGTGCCAGCAGCCCCCGGGACCCCCAGAAGCCCCAGCATTTT
CASSPRDPQKPQHF
>TRBV4-2|TRBJ2-4|TRBD2
TGTGCCAGCAGCCAGCGACTAGCGGAAATAGCCAAAAACATTCAGTACTTC
CASSQRLAEIAKNIQYF
>TRBV5-8|TRBJ2-1|NA
TGTGCCAGCAGCTTGGCGTGGGGTGAGCAGTTCTTC
CASSLAWGEQFF
>TRBV9|TRBJ1-2|NA
TGTGCCAGCAGCGTAGGAGACAGGAACTATGGCTACACCTTC
CASSVGDRNYGYTF
>TRBV18|TRBJ2-1|TRBD2
TGTGCCAGCTCACCACTGGTGCGGGAGGGCAATGAGCAGTTCTTC
CASSPLVREGNEQFF
>TRBV5-1|TRBJ2-2|NA
TGCGCCAGCAGCTTCGCGGGAAACACCGGGGAGCTGTTTTTT
CASSFAGNTGELFF
>TRBV7-6|TRBJ2-3|TRBD1
TGTGCCAGCAGCTTATCCGGGACAGCTAGCACAGATACGCAGTATTTT
CASSLSGTASTDTQYF
>TRBV11-3|TRBJ2-1|TRBD2
TGTGCCAGCAGCTCGGGACTAGCGGGAGTCGGTGAGCAGTTCTTC
CASSSGLAGVGEQFF
>TRBV30|TRBJ2-7|NA
TGTGCCTGGAGTGTGGGGGCTAGAAGGGAGCAGTACTTC
CAWSVGARREQYF
>TRBV7-2|TRBJ1-1|NA
TGTGCCAGCAGCTTTCAGTTCCTCGACACTGAAGCTTTCTTT
CASSFQFLDTEAFF
>TRBV30|TRBJ2-3|NA
TGTGCCTGGAGTGACTCAGTGGGGGGAGATACGCAGTATTTT
CAWSDSVGGDTQYF
>TRBV28|TRBJ1-5|NA
TGTGCCACCCAGACAAGGGAGGCACGGAGTCGCAATCAGCCCCAGCATTTT
CATQTREARSRNQPQHF
>TRBV19|TRBJ2-3|TRBD1
TGTGCCAGTAGCCCGCTTGACAGGGTCCGCACAGATACGCAGTATTTT
CASSPLDRVRTDTQYF
>TRBV11-2|TRBJ2-7|NA
TGTGCCAGCAGCTCCGTCCCACGTGCGCGCAGCTCCTACGAGCAGTACTTC
CASSSVPRARSSYEQYF
>TRBV14|TRBJ2-3|NA
TGTGCCAGCAGCCAGAGCGGGCTCACAGATACGCAGTATTTT
CASSQSGLTDTQYF
>TRBV5-4|TRBJ2-7|NA
TGTGCCAGCAGCTTGGGTACCCTCACCTACGAGCAGTACTTC
CASSLGTLTYEQYF
>TRBV7-6|TRBJ2-5|NA
TGTGCCAGCAGCCCGATCGGCCAGCGAGAGACCCAGTACTTC
CASSPIGQRETQYF
>TRBV21-1|TRBJ2-7|NA
TGTGCCAGCAGCAGGAGTTACGAGCAGTACTTC
CASSRSYEQYF
>TRBV19|TRBJ2-1|NA
TGTGCCAGTAGTTTTACAGTAAACTCCTACAATGAGCAGTTCTTC
CASSFTVNSYNEQFF
>TRBV7-9|TRBJ2-1|TRBD2
TGTGCCAGCGTGGCGGGAGCTTACAATGAGCAGTTCTTC
CASVAGAYNEQFF
>TRBV7-2|TRBJ1-5|TRBD1
TGTGCCAGCAGCTTCGGCCCGGGACAGGGGCAGCCCCAGCATTTT
CASSFGPGQGQPQHF
>TRBV7-3|TRBJ1-2|TRBD1
TGTGCCAGCAGCCTCGGGACAGGGTCCTATGGCTACACCTTC
CASSLGTGSYGYTF
>TRBV30|TRBJ1-1|NA
TGTGCCTGGAGTGGGGGAGTTGGAGGCTTGGACACTGAAGCTTTCTTT
CAWSGGVGGLDTEAFF
>TRBV11-1|TRBJ2-3|NA
TGTGCCAGCAGCTTAGCCCTAGAGGCAGATACGCAGTATTTT
CASSLALEADTQYF
>TRBV5-6|TRBJ2-1|NA
TGTGCCAGCAGCCACACTTGGGGCAGTCTTTTAGGGAATGAGCAGTTCTTC
CASSHTWGSLLGNEQFF
>TRBV7-2|TRBJ2-7|NA
TGTGCCAGCAGCTTAGTGGCCAGGGGGGCGACCTACGAGCAGTACTTC
CASSLVARGATYEQYF
>TRBV7-3|TRBJ1-2|NA
TGTGCCAGCAGCTTTAAGATCTATGGCTACACCTTC
CASSFKIYGYTF
>TRBV7-9|TRBJ2-7|NA
TGTGCCAGCAGTCAGAGGGGTTCCTCCTACGAGCAGTACTTC
CASSQRGSSYEQYF
>TRBV28|TRBJ2-1|NA
TGTGCCAGCACTCCACTCAGAGGCAATGAGCAGTTCTTC
CASTPLRGNEQFF
>TRBV5-1|TRBJ1-4|TRBD1
TGCGCCAGCAGCTCGCAGGGGGCGGTAGATGAAAAACTGTTTTTT
CASSSQGAVDEKLFF
>TRBV21-1|TRBJ2-7|NA
TGTGCCAGCAGCCCCCCCGGGACAGGGTCGGACGAGCAGTACTTC
CASSPPGTGSDEQYF
>TRBV10-3|TRBJ2-7|TRBD2
TGTGCCATCAAAGCCCCCGGACTAGCGGGATCGAAAGGCTCCTACGAGCAGTACTTC
CAIKAPGLAGSKGSYEQYF
>TRBV30|TRBJ2-5|NA
TGTGCCTGGGGTGTAACAGAGGAGACCCAGTACTTC
CAWGVTEETQYF
>TRBV28|TRBJ1-1|NA
TGTGCCAGCGCACGCCGGGGGGGATACACTGAAGCTTTCTTT
CASARRGGYTEAFF
>TRBV7-2|TRBJ1-1|NA
TGTGCCAGCAGCTCCCATCCGAACACTGAAGCTTTCTTT
CASSSHPNTEAFF
>TRBV19|TRBJ1-5|TRBD1
TGTGCCAGTAGTATTTTCGTGACAGGGAATCAGCCCCAGCATTTT
CASSIFVTGNQPQHF
>TRBV28|TRBJ1-1|NA
TGTGCCAGCAGGACGGGGGGGGCTGAAGCTTTCTTT
CASRTGGAEAFF
>TRBV9|TRBJ1-4|TRBD1
TGTGCCAGCAGCGCCAGGGGGGACAGGGGCGAAAAACTGTTTTTT
CASSARGDRGEKLFF
>TRBV10-3|TRBJ2-7|TRBD2
TGTGCCATCAGAGGCGGGAGCGGCTACGAGCAGTACTTC
CAIRGGSGYEQYF
>TRBV5-1|TRBJ2-5|NA
TGCGCCAGCGATCCCACAGGACGAGAGACCCAGTACTTC
CASDPTGRETQYF
>TRBV27|TRBJ1-1|NA
TGTGCCAGCAGTAGAAGGACAGTAGGTATCGCTGAAGCTTTCTTT
CASSRRTVGIAEAFF
>TRBV30|TRBJ1-2|NA
TGTGCCTGGAGCGTGAAGGATGGCTACACCTTC
CAWSVKDGYTF
>TRBV5-1|TRBJ2-4|NA
TGCGCCAGCAGCCCGACGTCTTTAGCCGGGGGCATTCAGTACTTC
CASSPTSLAGGIQYF
>TRBV5-4|TRBJ2-5|TRBD2
TGTGCCAGCAGCTTGGGTCCGCGGGGGGAGACCCAGTACTTC
CASSLGPRGETQYF